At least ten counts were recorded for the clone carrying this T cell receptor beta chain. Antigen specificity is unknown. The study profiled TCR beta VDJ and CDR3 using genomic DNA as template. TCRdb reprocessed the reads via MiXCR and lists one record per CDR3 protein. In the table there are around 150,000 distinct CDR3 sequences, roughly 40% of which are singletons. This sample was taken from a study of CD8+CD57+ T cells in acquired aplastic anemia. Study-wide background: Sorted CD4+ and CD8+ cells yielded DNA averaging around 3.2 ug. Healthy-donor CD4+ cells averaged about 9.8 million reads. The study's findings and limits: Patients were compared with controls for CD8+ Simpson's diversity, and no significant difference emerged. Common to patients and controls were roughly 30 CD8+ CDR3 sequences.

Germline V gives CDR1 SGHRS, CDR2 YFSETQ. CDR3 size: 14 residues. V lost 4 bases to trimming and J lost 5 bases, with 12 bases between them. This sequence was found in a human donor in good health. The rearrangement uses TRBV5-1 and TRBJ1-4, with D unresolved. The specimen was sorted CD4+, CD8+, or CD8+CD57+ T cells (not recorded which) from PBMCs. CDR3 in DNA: TGCGCCAGCAGCCCCCTGTCGGGGAATGAAAAACTGTTTTTT. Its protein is CASSPLSGNEKLFF.